This T cell receptor beta chain was sequenced for a study of Graves' ophthalmopathy and Graves' hyperthyroidism. Study overall: Ahead of any treatment, peripheral blood was obtained at the initial diagnosis.

As the starting material, around 10 ml of fresh peripheral blood yielded the PBMCs. Overall study results and limits: In separating ophthalmopathy from stable hyperthyroidism, a 13-signature model achieved about 91% sensitivity and around 81% specificity.

This clonotype has a count of ten or more. What it binds is unknown. The TCR beta CDR3 regions underwent amplification from RNA transcripts. RT-PCR in the first round used HTBI primers; a second-round multiplex PCR followed. Each CDR3 protein is one row after TCRdb ran MiXCR on the multiplex PCR reads. The sample holds 500,000 to 800,000 distinct CDR3 sequences, 35% to 50% seen once. The V end was cut by 1 base, the J end by 6 bases, with 15 bases between. This CDR3 contains 14 residues. Per the germline V gene, CDR1 is DFQATT and CDR2 is SNEGSKA (reference sequence). Sequences were obtained from peripheral blood. The sequence derives from an adult man with Graves' ophthalmopathy. The chain employs TRBV20-1 and TRBJ1-2; D uncertain. The DNA for the CDR3 is TGCAGTGCTAGAGGAGGGCTAGGGAGGAATGGCTACACCTTC. This sequence encodes CSARGGLGRNGYTF.